This T cell receptor beta chain was identified in a study of post-analysis software for immune sequencing data. General study points: Those with multiple sclerosis, the patient group, showed significantly lower normalized Chao1 diversity than controls. Roughly five TRBV segments were significantly more frequent in patients than in controls. TRBV5-6, TRBV5-1 and TRBV20-1 were among these segments. By F measure, strong co-clustering occurred among samples prepared in the same batch.

Points on this clonotype: Its antigen remains unknown.

Unique molecular identifiers were carried by the TCR beta cDNA libraries. Yield was 500,000 or so cDNA molecules from around 0.96 to 9.9 million T cells. TCRdb reprocessed the PCR reads via MiXCR and lists one record per CDR3 protein. The sample lists approximately 250,000 distinct CDR3 sequences, 36% occurring once. In germline, CDR1 is MDHEN, CDR2 SYDVKM. This CDR3 has 11 amino acids. Trimming took 6 bases from V and 3 from J, leaving 6 bases between them. Sequencing was carried out using blood. The genes are TRBV28 and TRBJ2-7; D is perhaps TRBD2 (5 bases). This clonotype was obtained from a girl between 10 and 17 years old with multiple sclerosis. CDR3 amino acids: CASRDFYEQYF. The CDR3 nucleotides read TGTGCCAGCAGGGACTTCTACGAGCAGTACTTC.